The 14 T cell receptor beta chains below come from one sample, sequenced in a study of blood T cell repertoires in COVID-19. The table came from immunoSEQ multiplex PCR; TCRdb's copy has only in-frame clones and leaves some out. The profile shows about 190,000 clones, roughly 80% of them singletons. Sequenced: PBMCs or T cells enriched from blood (not recorded which). These receptors came from a woman aged 25-40 years who had recovered from COVID-19.

DNA of the CDR3: TGTGCCAGCAGCCGGGGGGACCACTCTGGAAACACCATATATTTT. Translated: CASSRGDHSGNTIYF. The chain uses TRBV5-6 and TRBJ1-3; the D gene is possibly TRBD1 (5 bases). Trimming stripped 4 bases from V and 0 bases from J, with 11 bases between. This CDR3 region has 15 residues. CDR1 is SGHDT and CDR2 is YYEEEE in the germline V gene.

In this sample, this clone turned up once. The rearrangement joins TRBV23-1 to TRBJ1-1, with 9 bases fitting TRBD1. TRBV23-1 is reported as an ORF; its role is uncertain. The V segment lost 3 bases and the J segment 3 bases; nucleotides outside the gene matches: 11. CDR3 length: 17 residues. In nucleotides, the CDR3 is TGCGCCAGCAGTCAGGGACAGGGTGGGATCAGGTACACTGAAGCTTTCTTT. Translated: CASSQGQGGIRYTEAFF.

The chain joins TRBV2 to TRBJ1-1; TRBD1 is a possible D gene (5 bases). The germline V and J ends were trimmed by 6 bases and 1 base, with 9 bases remaining between them. The CDR3 runs to 13 residues. Germline CDR1 is SNHLY and CDR2 is FYNNEI. The CDR3 spells CASRKDRNTEAFF. CDR3 sequence (DNA): TGTGCCAGCAGAAAAGACAGGAACACTGAAGCTTTCTTT.

V is TRBV19 and J is TRBJ1-6, with D maybe TRBD1 (5 bases). This CDR3 has 11 amino acids. The germline V gene encodes CDR1 LNHDA and CDR2 SQIVND (reference sequence). Trimming stripped 7 bases from V and 13 bases from J, with 11 bases between. CDR3 region: CASTTAGPLHF. CDR3 in DNA: TGTGCCAGTACGACAGCGGGGCCCCTCCACTTT.

The chain combines TRBV27 with TRBJ2-7; 7 nucleotides align to TRBD1. This CDR3 has 17 amino acids. With V trimmed by 0 bases and J by 1 base, 9 bases remained unmatched. Germline CDR1 reads MNHEY; CDR2 reads SMNVEV (reference sequence). The CDR3 protein is CASSLSGRGTVSYEQYF. The CDR3 coding sequence is TGTGCCAGCAGTTTATCTGGTCGAGGGACAGTTTCCTACGAGCAGTACTTC.

The rearrangement links TRBV9 to TRBJ2-1; 9 positions match TRBD2. In germline, CDR1 is SGDLS, CDR2 YYNGEE. The trim removed 3 bases at V and 4 bases at J, leaving 5 bases unmatched. The CDR3 loop spans 15 amino acids. CDR3 amino acids: CASSAGLAFYNEQFF. CDR3 bases: TGTGCCAGCAGCGCTGGACTAGCGTTTTACAATGAGCAGTTCTTC.

The rearrangement links TRBV19 to TRBJ1-1; possible D gene TRBD1, 6 bases. CDR3 length equals 13 residues. Trimming took 5 bases from V and 6 from J, leaving 13 bases between them. Germline V gene data show CDR1 as LNHDA and CDR2 as SQIVND (reference sequence). The CDR3 region has the DNA TGTGCCAGTAGTTTCGACAGGCACTCTGAAGCTTTCTTT. It translates to CASSFDRHSEAFF. Looking up the rest from reference TRBV19 and TRBJ1-1 gives the full variable domain: DGGITQSPKYLFRKEGQNVTLSCEQNLNHDAMYWYRQDPGQGLRLIYYSQIVNDFQKGDIAEGYSVSREKKESFPLTVTSAQKNPTAFYLCASSFDRHSEAFFGQGTRLTVV.

In its sample, this clone was seen a few times. V is TRBV19 and J is TRBJ1-3, with TRBD1 identical over 7 bases. V was pared by 7 bases and J by 3 bases, with 6 bases of the junction left unmatched. The CDR3 consists of 14 residues. Germline V gene sequence: CDR1 LNHDA, CDR2 SQIVND (reference sequence). CDR3 DNA: TGTGCCAGTACTAACAGGGGTCGTGGAAACACCATATATTTT. Protein sequence: CASTNRGRGNTIYF.

The chain uses TRBV11-2 and TRBJ2-3; perhaps TRBD2 as D (6 bases). In germline, CDR1 is SGHAT, CDR2 FQNNGV. Trimming removed 6 bases from V and 10 bases from J, with 17 bases in between. This CDR3 has 13 residues. For the CDR3, the DNA is TGTGCCAGCAGACCCCTAGCGATACAGGCGCAGTATTTT. Translated, it gives CASRPLAIQAQYF.

This clone was found many times. The chain combines TRBV3-1 (or the pseudogene TRBV3-2) with TRBJ1-3; D unresolved. Trimming removed 1 base at V and 1 base at J, with 8 bases between. This CDR3 comprises 15 residues. Germline V CDR1 and CDR2: LGHDT, YNNKEL (reference sequence). The CDR3 nucleotides read TGTGCCAGCAGCCAAGGCCCGGGGTCTGGAAACACCATATATTTT. Protein product: CASSQGPGSGNTIYF.

The chain couples TRBV18 to TRBJ2-7, with 10 bases fitting TRBD1. V was clipped by 3 bases and J by 2 bases; unmatched bases: 4. Germline assignment: CDR1 KGHSH and CDR2 LQKENI. The CDR3 has 15 amino acids. CDR3 sequence (DNA): TGTGCCAGCTCACCGGGACAGGGGATCCCCTACGAGCAGTACTTC. Its protein product is CASSPGQGIPYEQYF.

This clone appeared once. The chain is built from TRBV27 and TRBJ1-6; 9 bases line up with TRBD1. From germline, CDR1 is MNHEY and CDR2 SMNVEV (reference sequence). This CDR3 is built from 17 residues. Trimming at V came to 3 bases and at J to 5 bases, leaving 8 bases not matched to a gene. CDR3 amino acids: CASSFQGTGTNNSPLHF. DNA of the CDR3: TGTGCCAGCAGTTTTCAAGGGACAGGGACTAATAATTCACCCCTCCACTTT.

V and J are TRBV9 and TRBJ2-7, with 7 bases identical to TRBD1. This CDR3 region has 15 residues. Germline V gene lookup returns CDR1 SGDLS and CDR2 YYNGEE. The V segment lost 3 bases and the J segment 3 bases; nucleotides outside the gene matches: 9. The CDR3 nucleotides read TGTGCCAGCAGCGGAGGGGACAGTACTTACTACGAGCAGTACGTC. Translated, it gives CASSGGDSTYYEQYV.

This chain connects TRBV7-6 to TRBJ2-1; TRBD2 matches 7 bases. This CDR3 is 16 amino acids long. V lost 5 bases, J lost 6 bases, and 13 bases stayed unmatched. Germline CDR1 reads SGHVS; CDR2 reads FNYEAQ. CDR3 protein: CASSQLSSGSSNEQFF. For the CDR3, the DNA is TGTGCCAGCAGCCAACTTTCTAGCGGTAGCTCCAATGAGCAGTTCTTC.